Below are 18 T cell receptor beta chains sequenced from a single sample in a study of shared T cell receptors in the human thymus. The protocol was immunoSEQ multiplex PCR, while the TCRdb copy is restricted to in-frame clones and leaves out a portion. The profile covers roughly 700,000 clones, with approximately 87% appearing a single time and 0.01% taken by the ten largest. The same sample was also used in a study of human thymus T cells.

The material sequenced was thymocytes. The receptors here all came from a boy less than two years old with a congenital heart defect.

Written as DNA, the CDR3 is TGTGCAACTCGGCGGGAGAGCGGGGAGCTGTTTTTT. It is translated as CATRRESGELFF. The chain is built from TRBV27 and TRBJ2-2; TRBD2 matches 7 bases. This CDR3 comprises 12 residues. Germline V gene sequence: CDR1 MNHEY, CDR2 SMNVEV (reference sequence).

This chain joins TRBV6-6 and TRBJ1-6; D gene uncertain. The CDR3 length is 13 residues. Trimming stripped 8 bases from V and 8 bases from J, with 13 bases between. From germline, CDR1 is MNHNY and CDR2 SVGAGI (reference sequence). CDR3: CASHPTGDSPLHF. CDR3 in DNA: TGTGCCAGCCACCCCACCGGAGATTCACCCCTCCACTTT.

The rearrangement links TRBV27 to TRBJ2-1, with TRBD1 matching 12 bases. The CDR3 totals 16 residues. V was pared by 8 bases and J by 1 base, with 6 bases of the junction left unmatched. Germline assignment: CDR1 MNHEY and CDR2 SMNVEV (reference sequence). DNA of the CDR3: TGTGCCAGCGGGACAGGGGGCGGAGGATCCTACAATGAGCAGTTCTTC. It encodes CASGTGGGGSYNEQFF.

The V and J genes are TRBV15 and TRBJ2-1, with 7 positions matching TRBD1. From germline, CDR1 is LNHNV and CDR2 YYDKDF (reference sequence). This CDR3 contains 18 residues. V lost 6 bases, J lost 9 bases, and 23 bases stayed unmatched. In nucleotides, the CDR3 is TGTGCCACCAGAACAGAGATCGGAGTTGTGTCTAGGGGGCTTGAGCAGTTCTTC. Residues: CATRTEIGVVSRGLEQFF.

The J gene is TRBJ1-1, the V gene TRBV7-8; D remains ambiguous. The CDR3 is made up of 16 amino acids. V shed 6 bases and J shed 1 base, with 18 bases lying between them. Germline CDR1 is SGHVS and CDR2 is FQNEAQ. CDR3 region: CASSKAIGAENTEAFF. CDR3 bases: TGTGCCAGCAGTAAAGCCATAGGCGCGGAGAACACTGAAGCTTTCTTT.

This clone showed up just once. The chain joins TRBV14 to TRBJ1-5; D unresolved. Germline V gene data show CDR1 as SGHDN and CDR2 as FVKESK. V shed 4 bases and J shed 5 bases, with 12 bases lying between them. The CDR3 consists of 14 residues. The CDR3 region has the DNA TGTGCCAGCAGCCCACAAGGCGAGGATCAGCCCCAGCATTTT. Translation: CASSPQGEDQPQHF.

The V gene is TRBV4-2, the J gene TRBJ1-4; D unclear. Deletions cut 1 base from V and 7 bases from J, with 4 bases between. The germline gives CDR1 LGHNA, CDR2 YNFKEQ. The CDR3 totals 12 residues. The CDR3 is CASSQVGEKLFF. The DNA of the CDR3 is TGTGCCAGCAGCCAAGTCGGTGAAAAACTGTTTTTT.

The V and J genes are TRBV29-1 and TRBJ2-3, with a tentative D call TRBD2 (6 bases). CDR3 length: 16 amino acids. Germline V gene data show CDR1 as SQVTM and CDR2 as ANQGSEA. The V end lost 0 bases, the J end lost 0 bases, and 13 bases lay between the germline ends. CDR3 DNA: TGCAGCGTTGAAGATCTTCGGCTAGCGAGCACAGATACGCAGTATTTT. This gives the protein CSVEDLRLASTDTQYF.

This rearrangement joins TRBV18 to TRBJ2-7, with TRBD1 as a possible D gene (6 bases). The CDR3 runs 16 residues. Trimming took off 6 bases at V and 0 bases at J, with 18 bases between the two ends. Looked up from germline, CDR1 is KGHSH and CDR2 is LQKENI. The CDR3 reads CASSSNGGPSSYEQYF. CDR3 nucleotide sequence: TGTGCCAGCTCCTCTAATGGGGGCCCTAGCTCCTACGAGCAGTACTTC.

The J gene is TRBJ2-1, the V gene TRBV15; 10 bases map to TRBD2. V lost 1 base and J lost 0; bases outside the gene matches: 9. The CDR3 has 19 residues. Germline lookup yields CDR1 LNHNV and CDR2 YYDKDF (reference sequence). CDR3 in DNA: TGTGCCACCAGCAGAGGACCGGGACTAGCGCCAAGCTCCTACAATGAGCAGTTCTTC. The encoded protein is CATSRGPGLAPSSYNEQFF.

V is TRBV6-4 and J is TRBJ1-3, with D possibly matching TRBD1 (5 bases). There are 15 residues in the CDR3. CDR1 and CDR2 from the germline V gene are MRHNA and SNTAGT. The germline V and J ends were trimmed by 3 bases and 3 bases, with 12 bases remaining between them. The CDR3 loop is CASSEQDESGNTIYF. CDR3 nucleotides: TGTGCCAGCAGTGAACAGGACGAAAGTGGAAACACCATATATTTT.

The chain recombines TRBV5-6 with TRBJ2-2, with 7 bases lining up with TRBD2. From germline, CDR1 is SGHDT and CDR2 YYEEEE. This CDR3 has 18 amino acids. V shed 0 bases, J shed 2 bases, and the junction held 10 bases outside the gene matches. The CDR3 DNA is TGTGCCAGCAGCTTGGTCCCTCGGAGCGGGATCAACACCGGGGAGCTGTTTTTT. Its protein product is CASSLVPRSGINTGELFF.

The V call is TRBV4-1, the J call TRBJ2-1; 9 bases agree with TRBD2. CDR3 length: 18 amino acids. CDR1 and CDR2 from the germline V gene are MGHRA and YSYEKL. The V segment lost 0 bases and the J segment 8 bases; nucleotides outside the gene matches: 14. CDR3 bases: TGCGCCAGCAGCCAAGAAAGAGGGCGGGAGGGCCTCGGCGATGAGCAGTTCTTC. Amino acid sequence: CASSQERGREGLGDEQFF.

J is TRBJ1-1 and V is TRBV10-3, with D possibly matching TRBD1 (6 bases). CDR3 length equals 20 residues. V lost 4 bases and J lost 2, with 29 bases in between. CDR1 is ENHRY, CDR2 SYGVKD, per germline. The CDR3 sequence: CAISATRRGGLSADNTEAFF. CDR3 coding DNA: TGTGCCATCAGTGCTACACGAAGGGGGGGGCTTTCTGCCGATAACACTGAAGCTTTCTTT.

This sequence joins TRBV28 and TRBJ1-5, with TRBD1 as a possible D gene (5 bases). This CDR3 region has 15 residues. The V gene's germline CDR1 is MDHEN and CDR2 SYDVKM. Trimming removed 3 bases at V and 2 bases at J, with 11 bases between. This chain's CDR3 is CASSFPGQGNQPQHF. CDR3 nucleotide sequence: TGTGCCAGCAGTTTTCCAGGGCAGGGCAATCAGCCCCAGCATTTT. The whole variable domain, filled in from reference TRBV28 and TRBJ1-5, reads DVKVTQSSRYLVKRTGEKVFLECVQDMDHENMFWYRQDPGLGLRLIYFSYDVKMKEKGDIPEGYSVSREKKERFSLILESASTNQTSMYLCASSFPGQGNQPQHFGDGTRLSIL.

The CDR3 loop reads CACAPRTGATGELFF. For the CDR3, the DNA is TGTGCCTGTGCCCCCCGGACAGGGGCTACCGGGGAGCTGTTTTTT. The chain combines TRBV30 with TRBJ2-2, with 9 bases lining up with TRBD1. V shed 6 bases, J shed 5 bases, and the junction held 10 bases outside the gene matches. The CDR3 has 15 amino acids. Germline V gene lookup returns CDR1 GTSNPN and CDR2 SVGIG (reference sequence).

The V call is TRBV19, the J call TRBJ1-4, with TRBD1 identical over 8 bases. The CDR3 totals 15 residues. V was pared by 3 bases and J by 6 bases, with 6 bases of the junction left unmatched. The germline gives CDR1 LNHDA, CDR2 SQIVND (reference sequence). CDR3 protein: CASSIRDRRDEKLFF. CDR3 sequence (DNA): TGTGCCAGTAGTATTAGGGACAGGAGGGATGAAAAACTGTTTTTT.

This chain links TRBV30 with TRBJ1-3, with a weak D call TRBD1 (6 bases). This CDR3 is built from 17 residues. CDR1 is GTSNPN and CDR2 is SVGIG in the germline V gene (reference sequence). V was pared by 3 bases and J by 4 bases, with 22 bases between. The CDR3: CAWRPQLPGVRGNTIYF. CDR3 coding DNA: TGTGCCTGGAGACCACAACTGCCAGGGGTGCGGGGAAACACCATATATTTT.